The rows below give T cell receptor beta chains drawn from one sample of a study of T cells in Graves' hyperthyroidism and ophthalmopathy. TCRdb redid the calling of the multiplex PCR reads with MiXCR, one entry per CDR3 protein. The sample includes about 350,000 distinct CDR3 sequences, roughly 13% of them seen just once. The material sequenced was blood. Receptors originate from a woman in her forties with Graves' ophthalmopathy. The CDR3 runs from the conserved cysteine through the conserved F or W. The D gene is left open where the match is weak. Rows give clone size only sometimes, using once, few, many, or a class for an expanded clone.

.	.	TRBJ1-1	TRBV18	CASSLSGTEASF	TGTGCCAGCTCACTCTCAGGCACTGAAGCTTCCTTT
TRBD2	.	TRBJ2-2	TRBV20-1	CSAGLAGDRELFF	TGCAGTGCTGGACTAGCGGGAGACCGGGAGCTGTTTTTT
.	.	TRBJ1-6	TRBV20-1	CSATRGLSSPLHF	TGCAGTGCCACCAGAGGACTCTCTTCACCCCTCCACTTT
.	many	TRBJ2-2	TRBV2	CASSRRAPGELFF	TGTGCCAGCAGTCGGAGGGCCCCCGGGGAGCTGTTTTTT
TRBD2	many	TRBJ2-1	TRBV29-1	CSASSGGRNEQFF	TGCAGCGCATCTAGCGGGGGGCGCAATGAGCAGTTCTTC
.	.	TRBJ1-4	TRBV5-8	CASSLLAATNEKLFF	TGTGCCAGCAGCTTGCTGGCCGCAACTAATGAAAAACTGTTTTTT
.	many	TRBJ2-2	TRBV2	CASSEYRQANTGELFF	TGTGCCAGCAGTGAATATAGGCAGGCGAACACCGGGGAGCTGTTTTTT
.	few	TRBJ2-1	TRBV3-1	CASTGVGPTPFNEQFF	TGTGCCAGCACCGGCGTGGGCCCGACCCCTTTCAATGAGCAGTTCTTC
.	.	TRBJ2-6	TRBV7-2	CASSLVRGARGANVLTF	TGTGCCAGCAGCTTAGTACGGGGGGCGAGAGGGGCCAACGTCCTGACTTTC
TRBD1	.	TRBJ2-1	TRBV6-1	CASSELGQGLLNEQFF	TGTGCCAGCAGTGAACTTGGACAGGGTTTACTCAATGAGCAGTTCTTC
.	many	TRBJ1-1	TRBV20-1	CSARHQIYGAFF	TGCAGTGCTCGACACCAAATATATGGAGCTTTCTTT
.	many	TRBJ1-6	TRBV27	CASSLRGSYNSPLHF	TGTGCCAGCAGTTTAAGGGGGTCCTATAATTCACCCCTCCACTTT
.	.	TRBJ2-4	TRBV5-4	CASSSGAGAKNIQYF	TGTGCCAGCAGCTCTGGGGCTGGGGCCAAAAACATTCAGTACTTC
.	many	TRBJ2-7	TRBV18	CASSPKEKVAYEQYF	TGTGCCAGCTCACCAAAGGAGAAAGTAGCCTACGAGCAGTACTTC
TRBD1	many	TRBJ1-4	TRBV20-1	CSIDRGNEKLFF	TGCAGTATTGACAGGGGTAATGAAAAACTGTTTTTT
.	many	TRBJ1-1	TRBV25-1	CASSDILSPSGTEAFF	TGTGCCAGCAGTGATATTCTCAGCCCATCGGGCACTGAAGCTTTCTTT
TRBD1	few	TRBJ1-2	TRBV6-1	CASRQTGLNYGYTF	TGTGCCAGCAGACAGACAGGGTTAAACTATGGCTACACCTTC
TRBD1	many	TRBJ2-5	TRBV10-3	CAIRATGQGETQYF	TGTGCCATCAGGGCCACTGGACAGGGGGAGACCCAGTACTTC
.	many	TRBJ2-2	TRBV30	CAWRRSLITGELFF	TGTGCCTGGAGAAGGAGCCTGATCACCGGGGAGCTGTTTTTT
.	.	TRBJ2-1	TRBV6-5	CASSLGQDFFYNEQFF	TGTGCCAGCAGTTTAGGTCAGGACTTTTTCTACAATGAGCAGTTCTTC
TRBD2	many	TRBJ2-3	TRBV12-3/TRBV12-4	CASRRGGGPDTQYF	TGTGCCAGCAGGCGGGGGGGCGGCCCAGATACGCAGTATTTT
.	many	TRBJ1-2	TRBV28	CASKPPTTGLGGYTF	TGTGCCAGCAAACCACCGACGACCGGTTTGGGCGGCTACACCTTC
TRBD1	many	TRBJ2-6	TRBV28	CASREQGAGANVLTF	TGTGCCAGCAGGGAACAGGGGGCTGGGGCCAACGTCCTGACTTTC
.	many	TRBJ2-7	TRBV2	CASSEAGQYYEQYF	TGTGCCAGCAGTGAAGCCGGCCAGTACTACGAGCAGTACTTC
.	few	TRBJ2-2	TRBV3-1	CASSLRTVSTGELFF	TGTGCCAGCAGCCTACGGACTGTTTCCACCGGGGAGCTGTTTTTT
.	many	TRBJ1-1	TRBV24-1	CATRGAGDTEAFF	TGTGCCACCAGGGGGGCTGGGGACACTGAAGCTTTCTTT
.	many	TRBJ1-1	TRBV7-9	CASRELSGTAFF	TGTGCCAGCAGGGAGCTGAGTGGTACTGCTTTCTTT
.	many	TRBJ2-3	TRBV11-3	CASSLDGVPDTQYF	TGTGCCAGCAGCTTAGATGGGGTCCCAGATACGCAGTATTTT
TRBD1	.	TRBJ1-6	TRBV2	CASSYGQGANSPLHF	TGTGCCAGCAGCTACGGACAGGGAGCAAATTCACCCCTCCACTTT
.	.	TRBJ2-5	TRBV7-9	CASSPEGHPGGKETQYF	TGTGCCAGCAGTCCCGAGGGACACCCAGGAGGAAAAGAGACCCAGTACTTC
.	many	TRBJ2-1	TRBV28	CASSKMTSYNEQFF	TGTGCCAGCAGCAAAATGACTAGCTACAATGAGCAGTTCTTC
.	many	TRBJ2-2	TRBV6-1	CASNELNTGELFF	TGTGCCAGTAACGAACTAAACACCGGGGAGCTGTTTTTT
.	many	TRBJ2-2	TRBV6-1	CAGQSTGELFF	TGTGCCGGCCAAAGCACCGGGGAGCTGTTTTTT
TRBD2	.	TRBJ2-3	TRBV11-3	CASSGRGGPNTQYF	TGTGCCAGCAGCGGACGGGGGGGGCCGAATACGCAGTATTTT
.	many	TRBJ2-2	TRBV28	CATWLSNTGELFF	TGTGCCACCTGGCTATCGAACACCGGGGAGCTGTTTTTT
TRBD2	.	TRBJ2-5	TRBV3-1	CASSSAPGLAGSNQETQYF	TGTGCCAGCAGCTCCGCTCCGGGACTAGCGGGGAGCAATCAAGAGACCCAGTACTTC
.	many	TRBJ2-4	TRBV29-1	CSVLIDAKNIQYF	TGCAGCGTTCTAATTGATGCCAAAAACATTCAGTACTTC
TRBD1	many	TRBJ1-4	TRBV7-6	CASSLAGQGDEKLFF	TGTGCCAGCAGCTTAGCGGGACAGGGGGATGAAAAACTGTTTTTT
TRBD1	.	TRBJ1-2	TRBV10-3	CAISGGQGARDGYTF	TGTGCCATCAGTGGGGGACAGGGGGCGAGAGATGGCTACACCTTC
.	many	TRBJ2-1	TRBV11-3	CASSFTGTAGGEQFF	TGTGCCAGCAGCTTCACCGGGACCGCGGGTGGTGAGCAGTTCTTC
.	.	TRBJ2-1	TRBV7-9	CASSLAQGNRNEQFF	TGTGCCAGCAGCCTCGCTCAGGGAAATCGTAATGAGCAGTTCTTC
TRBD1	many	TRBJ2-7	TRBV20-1	CSALTGATYEQYF	TGCAGTGCTCTGACAGGGGCTACCTACGAGCAGTACTTC
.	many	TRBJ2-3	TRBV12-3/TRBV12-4	CASSLQRTDTQYF	TGTGCCAGCAGTCTACAACGCACAGATACGCAGTATTTT
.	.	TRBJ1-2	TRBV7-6	CASSGGLTRGGYTF	TGTGCCAGCAGCGGGGGCCTCACGAGGGGTGGCTACACCTTC
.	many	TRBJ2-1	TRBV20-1	CSALNPSSYNEQFF	TGCAGTGCTCTTAATCCCAGCTCCTACAATGAGCAGTTCTTC
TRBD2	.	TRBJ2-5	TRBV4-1	CASSQEAPGGRVETQYF	TGCGCCAGCAGCCAAGAGGCTCCCGGCGGGAGAGTAGAGACCCAGTACTTC
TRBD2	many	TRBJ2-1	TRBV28	CASRAASGGTYNEQFF	TGTGCCAGCAGAGCCGCTAGCGGGGGCACCTACAATGAGCAGTTCTTC
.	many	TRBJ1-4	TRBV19	CASSQREFEKKLFF	TGTGCCAGTAGTCAGCGGGAGTTCGAGAAAAAACTGTTTTTT
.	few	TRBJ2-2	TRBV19	CASRSSYPTGELFF	TGTGCCAGTAGGAGCTCATACCCCACCGGGGAGCTGTTTTTT
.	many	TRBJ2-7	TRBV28	CASTLRGSYYEQYF	TGTGCCAGCACCCTAAGGGGCAGCTACTACGAGCAGTACTTC
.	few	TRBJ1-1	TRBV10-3	CAISESSLQGGTEAFF	TGTGCCATCAGTGAGTCGAGTCTCCAGGGTGGCACTGAAGCTTTCTTT
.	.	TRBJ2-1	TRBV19	CASSGPGLTYRFF	TGTGCCAGTAGTGGACCGGGACTGACCTATAGGTTCTTC
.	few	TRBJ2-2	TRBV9	CASSRQDSTGELFF	TGTGCCAGCAGCCGACAGGATTCCACCGGGGAGCTGTTTTTT
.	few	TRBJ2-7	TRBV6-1	CASSEVGDEQYF	TGTGCCAGCAGTGAAGTGGGGGACGAGCAGTACTTC
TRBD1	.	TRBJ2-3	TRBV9	CASSVGTGVGDTQYF	TGTGCCAGCAGCGTGGGGACAGGGGTAGGGGATACGCAGTATTTT
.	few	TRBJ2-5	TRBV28	CASSLGFYTLYF	TGTGCCAGCAGTTTGGGATTTTATACTCTGTACTTC
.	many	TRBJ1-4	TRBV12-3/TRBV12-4	CASSTTFFEKLFF	TGTGCCAGCAGCACTACCTTCTTCGAAAAACTGTTTTTT
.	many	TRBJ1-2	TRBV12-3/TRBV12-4	CASSRDRGPGYTF	TGTGCCAGCAGCCGGGATCGGGGGCCTGGCTACACCTTC
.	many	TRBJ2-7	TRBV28	CASSLTPGLGSYEQYF	TGTGCCAGCAGTTTAACACCGGGACTTGGCTCCTACGAGCAGTACTTC
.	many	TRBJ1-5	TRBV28	CASSFEDQPQHF	TGTGCCAGCAGTTTTGAGGATCAGCCCCAGCATTTT